This entry concerns a single T cell receptor beta chain. Its target is not known. These data are taken from a study of radiotherapy plus CTLA-4 blockade in lung cancer. The wider study: For around 18% of patients, objective responses occurred, and 30% to 35% had disease control. Study observations and caveats: Subsequent to radiotherapy plus ipilimumab, tumor-derived TCR clones underwent expansion in blood. In blood, early T cell clone dynamics reportedly predicted response best, together with interferon-beta.

CDR1 is MNHEY, CDR2 SMNVEV, per germline (reference sequence). With V trimmed by 1 base and J by 0 bases, 3 bases remained unmatched. The CDR3 has 18 amino acids. Clones were sequenced by immunoSEQ multiplex PCR, and TCRdb holds only the in-frame ones, with some missing. The repertoire holds 30,000 or so clones, with more than 70% as singletons. Treatment of patients with chemo-refractory metastatic non-small-cell lung cancer consisted of focal radiation plus CTLA-4 blockade with ipilimumab. This chain joins TRBV27 and TRBJ1-4; 12 nucleotides align to TRBD1. The clonotype was recovered from a human donor with non-small cell lung cancer whose response to radiotherapy plus ipilimumab could not be evaluated. Here the sequenced sample was peripheral blood, taken from a patient treated with radiotherapy plus ipilimumab. CDR3 sequence (DNA): TGTGCCAGCAGTTTATTTGGGACAGGGGGCACAACTAATGAAAAACTGTTTTTT. Translated: CASSLFGTGGTTNEKLFF.